This T cell receptor (beta chain) was obtained from a study of beta chain features in type 1 diabetes. The authors reverse transcribed all of the isolated RNA, so sequencing captured expressed TCRB transcripts. Naive, central memory and regulatory T cell samples came to a mean of about 4 million reads. Generated by immunoSEQ multiplex PCR, the TCRdb table keeps only in-frame clones and is missing some. The table includes about 320,000 clones, around 13% detected once. Trimming took 3 bases from V and 2 from J, leaving 9 bases between them. Germline CDR1 is MNHEY and CDR2 is SMNVEV (reference sequence). This CDR3 comprises 14 residues.

The chain couples TRBV27 to TRBJ2-3; no definite D call. This TCR came from a man aged 25 to 45 in good health. Sequenced input: central memory CD4+ T cells from blood. The CDR3 DNA reads as TGTGCCAGCAGTTTCGGGTCACCCACAGATACGCAGTATTTT. This gives the protein CASSFGSPTDTQYF.